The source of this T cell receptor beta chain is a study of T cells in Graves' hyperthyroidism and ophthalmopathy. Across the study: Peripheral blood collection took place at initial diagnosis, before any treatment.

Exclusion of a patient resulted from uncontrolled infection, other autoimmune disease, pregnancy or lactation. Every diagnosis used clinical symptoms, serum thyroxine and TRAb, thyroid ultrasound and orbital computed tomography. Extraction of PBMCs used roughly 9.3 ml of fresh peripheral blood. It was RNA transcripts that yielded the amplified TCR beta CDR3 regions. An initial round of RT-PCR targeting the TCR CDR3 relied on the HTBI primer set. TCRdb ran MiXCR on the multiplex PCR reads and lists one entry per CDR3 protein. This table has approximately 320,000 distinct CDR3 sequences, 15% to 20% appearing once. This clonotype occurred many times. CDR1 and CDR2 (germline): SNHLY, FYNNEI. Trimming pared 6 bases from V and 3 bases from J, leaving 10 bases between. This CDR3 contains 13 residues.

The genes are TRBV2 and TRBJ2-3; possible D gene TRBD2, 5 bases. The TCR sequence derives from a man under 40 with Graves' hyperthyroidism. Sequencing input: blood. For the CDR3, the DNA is TGTGCCAGCAGCTGGACTTTTACAGATACGCAGTATTTT. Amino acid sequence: CASSWTFTDTQYF.